This passage covers 28 T cell receptor beta chains from one sample sequenced in a study of blood T cell repertoires in COVID-19. This table comes from immunoSEQ multiplex PCR, and its TCRdb copy is limited to in-frame clones, with some not included. The top ten clones hold around 3% of a sample with tens of thousands of clones, 65% to 90% of them seen once. The sequencing input was peripheral blood. These receptors came from a man older than 75 with acute or convalescent COVID-19.

V usage is TRBV7-2 and J usage is TRBJ2-1; D is perhaps TRBD2 (5 bases). Germline V gene sequence: CDR1 SGHTA, CDR2 FQGNSA. This CDR3 is 15 amino acids long. Trimming stripped 3 bases from V and 7 bases from J, with 16 bases between. The DNA of the CDR3 is TGTGCCAGCAGCTTTTACGGGTCCAAGCGGAATGAGCAGTTCTTC. This translates into CASSFYGSKRNEQFF.

The genes are TRBV4-3 and TRBJ2-7; 9 nucleotides match TRBD1. This CDR3 is built from 16 residues. CDR1 is LGHNA and CDR2 is YSLEER in the germline V gene. V was clipped by 3 bases and J by 2 bases; unmatched bases: 8. In DNA form, the CDR3 reads TGCGCCAGCAGCCAGACATTGGGACAGGGCCCCTACGAGCAGTACTTC. This gives the protein CASSQTLGQGPYEQYF.

V usage is TRBV6-5 and J usage is TRBJ1-2; D unresolved. Trimming cost V 4 bases and J 6 bases, with 9 bases left between them. The CDR3 length is 12 residues. Looked up from germline, CDR1 is MNHEY and CDR2 is SVGAGI. The CDR3 loop reads CASSSQTNGYTF. The CDR3 DNA follows: TGTGCCAGCAGTTCTCAGACTAATGGCTACACCTTC.

CDR3 amino acids: CASSLSAGFYNSPLHF. CDR3 nucleotide sequence: TGTGCCAGCAGCTTAAGCGCAGGGTTTTACAATTCACCCCTCCACTTT. The V and J genes are TRBV7-9 and TRBJ1-6, with D possibly being TRBD1 (5 bases). V lost 2 bases to trimming and J lost 7 bases, with 15 bases between them. This CDR3 comprises 16 residues. The germline gives CDR1 SEHNR, CDR2 FQNEAQ (reference sequence).

This chain connects TRBV2 to TRBJ1-1, with a weak D call TRBD1 (5 bases). The CDR3 loop spans 13 amino acids. Germline V gene sequence: CDR1 SNHLY, CDR2 FYNNEI. V was trimmed by 5 bases and J by 1 base, leaving 8 bases between them. CDR3 residues: CASSPQGNTEAFF. CDR3 in DNA: TGTGCCAGCAGTCCCCAGGGGAACACTGAAGCTTTCTTT. Supplemented by reference TRBV2 and TRBJ1-1, the full variable domain reads EPEVTQTPSHQVTQMGQEVILRCVPISNHLYFYWYRQILGQKVEFLVSFYNNEISEKSEIFDDQFSVERPDGSNFTLKIRSTKLEDSAMYFCASSPQGNTEAFFGQGTRLTVV.

V is TRBV7-8 and J is TRBJ1-5, with D maybe TRBD1 (5 bases). Trimming cost V 5 bases and J 4 bases, with 30 bases left between them. In germline, CDR1 is SGHVS, CDR2 FQNEAQ. The CDR3 is 20 residues long. The CDR3 DNA sequence: TGTGCCAGCAGCCTTAGACCGGCGGGGGGGTATTTTTTGGGGAATCAGCCCCAGCATTTT. Translating it yields CASSLRPAGGYFLGNQPQHF.

This clone appeared once. V and J are TRBV6-1 and TRBJ2-6; possibly TRBD2 for D (6 bases). The ends were cut back, 1 base at V and 0 bases at J, with 7 bases in the middle. Germline V gene data show CDR1 as MNHNS and CDR2 as SASEGT. The CDR3 is 16 residues long. CDR3 coding DNA: TGTGCCAGCAGTGAAGGGAGGGACTCTGGGGCCAACGTCCTGACTTTC. Translating it yields CASSEGRDSGANVLTF.

The rearrangement uses TRBV9 and TRBJ2-4; 7 bases line up with TRBD2. There are 14 residues in the CDR3. V shed 4 bases and J 5 bases; nucleotides not matched to a gene: 6. In germline, CDR1 is SGDLS, CDR2 YYNGEE. The CDR3 sequence: CASSPGLAENIQYF. For the CDR3, the DNA is TGTGCCAGCAGCCCCGGGCTAGCGGAAAACATTCAGTACTTC.

V and J are TRBV5-1 and TRBJ1-1; 10 bases agree with TRBD1. Germline V gene sequence: CDR1 SGHRS, CDR2 YFSETQ. The CDR3 spans 19 residues. Losses at the gene ends were 0 bases for V and 1 base for J; bases not matched to a gene: 12. CDR3 sequence (DNA): TGCGCCAGCAGCTTGGCCGATGGGGGGACAGGGGAGAGGAACACTGAAGCTTTCTTT. As protein: CASSLADGGTGERNTEAFF.

V is TRBV7-8 and J is TRBJ1-3; D is undetermined. Trimming removed 1 base from V and 3 bases from J, with 7 bases in between. This CDR3 spans 14 amino acids. Germline V gene data show CDR1 as SGHVS and CDR2 as FQNEAQ. CDR3 nucleotide sequence: TGTGCCAGCAGCTTAGGGGCAGGTGGAAACACCATATATTTT. Its translation is CASSLGAGGNTIYF.

The CDR3 here is CASSPRGAGVLYNEQFF. The CDR3 DNA is TGTGCCAGCAGCCCGAGAGGAGCGGGAGTACTCTACAATGAGCAGTTCTTC. The chain employs TRBV11-3 and TRBJ2-1; 8 bases line up with TRBD2. CDR3 length: 17 residues. The V gene's germline CDR1 is SGHNT and CDR2 YENEEA. V dropped 5 bases and J dropped 3; count of bases not matched to a gene: 12.

The rearrangement joins TRBV19 to TRBJ1-1; the D is unclear. The CDR3 runs to 15 residues. Between the trimmed V and J ends, which lost 4 bases and 3 bases, there was a span of 15 bases. Germline CDR1 and CDR2: LNHDA and SQIVND (reference sequence). The CDR3 loop is CASSRITSGDTEAFF. DNA of the CDR3: TGTGCCAGTAGTAGGATCACCTCCGGGGACACTGAAGCTTTCTTT.

This chain uses TRBV7-2 with TRBJ1-5; D remains unclear. Per the germline V gene, CDR1 is SGHTA and CDR2 is FQGNSA. The CDR3 extends over 16 amino acids. Between the trimmed V and J ends, which lost 5 bases and 0 bases, there was a span of 14 bases. The CDR3 coding sequence is TGTGCCAGCAGCCGCCTTAGTTCCGCTAGCAATCAGCCCCAGCATTTT. Translated, it gives CASSRLSSASNQPQHF.

This chain links TRBV19 with TRBJ2-7, with D hard to call. The CDR3 has 15 amino acids. Germline CDR1 LNHDA, CDR2 SQIVND (reference sequence). V lost 1 base and J lost 0, with 10 bases in between. The CDR3 region is CASSIAATISYEQYF. Here the CDR3 DNA reads TGTGCCAGTAGTATAGCCGCGACAATCTCCTACGAGCAGTACTTC.

The genes are TRBV30 and TRBJ1-5, with 7 nucleotides matching TRBD1. V was pared by 2 bases and J by 7 bases, with 11 bases of the junction left unmatched. Germline lookup yields CDR1 GTSNPN and CDR2 SVGIG (reference sequence). CDR3 length: 15 amino acids. CDR3: CAWSRYDRDAQPQHF. The CDR3 DNA is TGTGCCTGGAGTCGCTACGACAGGGATGCACAGCCCCAGCATTTT.

The chain links TRBV24-1 to TRBJ2-7; 14 nucleotides agree with TRBD2. After removal of 3 bases from V and 5 bases from J, the junction contained 2 bases not matched to a gene. This CDR3 spans 15 amino acids. Germline V gene sequence: CDR1 KGHDR, CDR2 SFDVKD. The CDR3 region is CATSDPGLAGDEQYF. DNA of the CDR3: TGTGCCACCAGTGATCCGGGACTAGCGGGGGACGAGCAGTACTTC.

The chain joins TRBV5-1 to TRBJ2-3, with D maybe TRBD2 (6 bases). The V and J ends lost 7 bases and 0 bases respectively, with 15 bases between them. This CDR3 comprises 15 residues. Germline loops: CDR1 SGHRS, CDR2 YFSETQ. The CDR3 is CASSWGVASTDTQYF. CDR3 coding DNA: TGCGCCAGCTCCTGGGGGGTGGCTAGCACAGATACGCAGTATTTT.

V is TRBV19 and J is TRBJ1-2, with 10 positions matching TRBD1. This CDR3 has 13 residues. Losses at the gene ends were 3 bases for V and 7 bases for J; bases not matched to a gene: 2. The germline V gene encodes CDR1 LNHDA and CDR2 SQIVND (reference sequence). The CDR3 DNA is TGTGCCAGTAGTATCGACAGGGGGCTTGGCTACACCTTC. Protein product: CASSIDRGLGYTF.

The chain joins TRBV14 to TRBJ1-6; 7 bases agree with TRBD1. CDR3 length: 15 residues. The J segment lost 9 bases and the V segment lost 1 base, leaving 6 bases of the junction unmatched. CDR1 is SGHDN and CDR2 is FVKESK in the germline V gene. This CDR3 reads CASSQGGQGGSPLHF. CDR3 sequence (DNA): TGTGCCAGCAGCCAAGGGGGGCAGGGGGGTTCACCCCTCCACTTT.

The V call is TRBV3-1 (or the pseudogene TRBV3-2), the J call TRBJ1-1, with a possible D match to TRBD1 (5 bases). This CDR3 comprises 15 residues. Trimming took 5 bases from V and 1 from J, leaving 14 bases between them. Germline assignment: CDR1 LGHDT and CDR2 YNNKEL (reference sequence). The CDR3, as DNA: TGTGCCAGCAGCACAGCCATTACAGGGAACACTGAAGCTTTCTTT. Amino acids: CASSTAITGNTEAFF.

The J gene is TRBJ2-2, the V gene TRBV19, with 10 bases aligning to TRBD2. The trim removed 1 base at V and 0 bases at J, leaving 2 bases unmatched. Germline lookup yields CDR1 LNHDA and CDR2 SQIVND (reference sequence). The CDR3 totals 17 residues. CDR3 DNA: TGTGCCAGTAGTATAGGGACTAGCGGAACGAACACCGGGGAGCTGTTTTTT. This translates into CASSIGTSGTNTGELFF.

This clone was counted only a few times. This rearrangement joins TRBV18 to TRBJ2-1, with 9 bases fitting TRBD1. The CDR3 length is 14 residues. Losses at the gene ends were 6 bases for V and 7 bases for J; bases not matched to a gene: 7. In germline, CDR1 is KGHSH, CDR2 LQKENI. The CDR3 spells CASSHDRGLNEQFF. The CDR3 region has the DNA TGTGCCAGCTCCCACGACAGGGGGTTGAATGAGCAGTTCTTC.

This chain joins TRBV9 and TRBJ1-3, with 7 bases that match TRBD1. V trimming: 8 bases; J trimming: 2 bases; junction bases outside the gene matches: 10. CDR3 length: 15 residues. The germline gives CDR1 SGDLS, CDR2 YYNGEE. The CDR3 sequence: CASNPRGIPGNTIYF. CDR3 nucleotides: TGTGCCAGTAACCCCAGGGGGATTCCTGGAAACACCATATATTTT.

The CDR3 spells CATSSRVPNGYTF. The CDR3 nucleotides read TGTGCCACCAGCAGCAGGGTGCCGAATGGCTACACCTTC. This chain connects TRBV15 to TRBJ1-2; a possible D gene is TRBD1 (5 bases). This CDR3 is 13 amino acids long. In germline, CDR1 is LNHNV, CDR2 YYDKDF (reference sequence). The V end was cut by 3 bases, the J end by 6 bases, with 11 bases between.

This clone was seen only a few times. This rearrangement joins TRBV7-2 to TRBJ2-7; D might be TRBD2 (6 bases). The CDR3 consists of 16 residues. V was clipped by 1 base and J by 0 bases, with 13 bases between them. Looked up from germline, CDR1 is SGHTA and CDR2 is FQGNSA. The CDR3 region has the DNA TGTGCCAGCAGCTTAGTTGGTAGCGGAGCCTCCTACGAGCAGTACTTC. Its translation: CASSLVGSGASYEQYF.

J is TRBJ1-2 and V is TRBV27; no reliable D call. The V end lost 0 bases, the J end lost 4 bases, and 9 bases lay between the germline ends. Germline CDR1 MNHEY, CDR2 SMNVEV (reference sequence). This CDR3 has 14 amino acids. CDR3 sequence: CASSLSLEAYGYTF. CDR3 bases: TGTGCCAGCAGTTTATCCTTGGAGGCCTATGGCTACACCTTC.

The chain carries TRBV6-5 and TRBJ1-5, with D perhaps TRBD1 (5 bases). V dropped 5 bases and J dropped 5 bases, with 16 bases sitting between them. This CDR3 comprises 15 residues. CDR1 MNHEY and CDR2 SVGAGI come from the germline V gene. The CDR3 spells CASSPAGQGYQPQHF. The CDR3 DNA is TGTGCCAGCAGTCCCGCCGGGCAGGGCTATCAGCCCCAGCATTTT.

The gene calls are TRBV30 and TRBJ2-2; D not certain. The germline V gene encodes CDR1 GTSNPN and CDR2 SVGIG (reference sequence). The CDR3 totals 13 residues. The V and J ends lost 2 bases and 0 bases respectively, with 4 bases between them. CDR3 bases: TGTGCCTGGAGTCTAGCGAACACCGGGGAGCTGTTTTTT. Translated: CAWSLANTGELFF. Supplemented by reference TRBV30 and TRBJ2-2, the full variable domain reads SQTIHQWPATLVQPVGSPLSLECTVEGTSNPNLYWYRQAAGRGLQLLFYSVGIGQISSEVPQNLSASRPQDRQFILSSKKLLLSDSGFYLCAWSLANTGELFFGEGSRLTVL.